This T cell receptor beta chain stems from a study of T cells in Graves' hyperthyroidism and ophthalmopathy. Broader study findings: Before onset, ophthalmopathy was predicted by the model a median around 6.2 months earlier.

Ophthalmopathy in the patients scored at least 3 on Clinical Activity Score and at least 4 on NOSPECS grade, lasting under 3 months. Diagnoses were made from clinical symptoms, serum measures (thyroxine and TRAb), thyroid ultrasound and orbital computed tomography. Germline lookup yields CDR1 SGHTA and CDR2 FQGTGA. CDR3 size: 15 residues. J lost 5 bases, V lost 8 bases, and 7 bases had no gene match. This clonotype occurred a few times. Its antigen is still unknown. The CDR3 regions of TCR beta were amplified from RNA transcripts. Initially, a first-round RT-PCR of the TCR CDR3 employed the HTBI primer set. TCRdb ran MiXCR on the multiplex PCR reads and lists one entry per CDR3 protein. The sample contains 400,000 to 450,000 distinct CDR3 sequences, around 15% of which appear only once.

Source material: blood. The chain is built from TRBV7-3 and TRBJ2-2; TRBD2 agrees at 11 bases. The sequence derives from a young man with Graves' ophthalmopathy. Written as DNA, the CDR3 is TGTGCCAGCGGGGTCTGGACTAGCGGGACCGGGGAGCTGTTTTTT. It is translated as CASGVWTSGTGELFF. Combining the CDR3 with reference TRBV7-3 and TRBJ2-2 gives the whole variable domain GAGVSQTPSNKVTEKGKYVELRCDPISGHTALYWYRQSLGQGPEFLIYFQGTGAADDSGLPNDRFFAVRPEGSVSTLKIQRTERGDSAVYLCASGVWTSGTGELFFGEGSRLTVL.